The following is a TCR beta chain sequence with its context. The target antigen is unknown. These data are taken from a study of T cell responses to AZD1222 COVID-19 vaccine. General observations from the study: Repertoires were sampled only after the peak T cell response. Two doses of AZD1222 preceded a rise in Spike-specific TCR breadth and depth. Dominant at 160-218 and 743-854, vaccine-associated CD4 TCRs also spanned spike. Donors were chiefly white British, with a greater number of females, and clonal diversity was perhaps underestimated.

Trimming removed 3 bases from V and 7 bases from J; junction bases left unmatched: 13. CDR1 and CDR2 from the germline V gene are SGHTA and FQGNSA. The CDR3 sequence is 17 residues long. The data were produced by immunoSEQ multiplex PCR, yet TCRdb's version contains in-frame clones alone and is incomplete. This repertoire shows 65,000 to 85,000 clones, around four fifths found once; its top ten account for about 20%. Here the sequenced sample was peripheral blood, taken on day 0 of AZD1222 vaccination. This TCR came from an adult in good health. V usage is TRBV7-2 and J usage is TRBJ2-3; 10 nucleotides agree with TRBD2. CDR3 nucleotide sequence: TGTGCCAGCAGCTTTCACGCTAGCGGGGGCAACACTTATACGCAGTATTTT. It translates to CASSFHASGGNTYTQYF.